The entry below gives a single T cell receptor beta chain sequence along with its context. Its antigen is not known. A multiplex PCR was run with 60 Vbeta primers and 13 Jbeta primers. Assay used: immunoSEQ multiplex PCR; TCRdb lists only in-frame clones, some missing. The repertoire holds about 250,000 clones, approximately 91% seen once, with about 1.7% in the top ten. This record comes from a study of cytomegalovirus exposure and HLA in healthy donors. Study results and limitations: In a later analysis, several top co-occurrence clusters appeared linked to parvovirus B19, influenza, CMV and Epstein-Barr virus.

Germline lookup yields CDR1 LNHDA and CDR2 SQIVND (reference sequence). Trimming took 7 bases from V and 2 from J, leaving 18 bases between them. This CDR3 has 16 residues. The specimen was PBMCs. This sequence was found in a girl aged 2 to 10 in good health and CMV-seronegative. The chain employs TRBV19 and TRBJ2-1, with D perhaps matching TRBD2 (5 bases). The CDR3: CASTEKNSAAYNEQFF. Here the CDR3 DNA reads TGTGCCAGTACTGAGAAAAACTCAGCGGCCTACAATGAGCAGTTCTTC.